The 5 T cell receptor beta chains presented below share a single source sample, sequenced in a study of identical twins. MiXCR was run by TCRdb on the 5' RACE reads, yielding one entry per CDR3 protein. The sample lists 750,000 to 950,000 distinct CDR3 sequences, more than 9% seen once, with around 1.6% in the top ten. The data also belong to a second study, concerning yellow fever vaccine responses in identical twins.

Sequences were obtained from PBMCs. Receptor source: a woman aged 18-29 years in good health.

This clonotype appeared many times. V is TRBV29-1 and J is TRBJ2-6; D remains ambiguous. Germline CDR1 and CDR2: SQVTM and ANQGSEA. The CDR3 sequence is 13 residues long. V gave up 6 bases and J gave up 0 bases, with 6 bases separating them. In nucleotides, the CDR3 is TGCAGCGTGGGATACTCTGGGGCCAACGTCCTGACTTTC. Protein: CSVGYSGANVLTF.

The J gene is TRBJ2-3, the V gene TRBV14; D call uncertain. The length of the CDR3 is 12 residues. The V gene lost 1 base and the J gene lost 7 bases, with 6 bases spanning the gap. Germline CDR1 reads SGHDN; CDR2 reads FVKESK. For the CDR3, the DNA is TGTGCCAGCAGCCAAGTTCCCCATACGCAGTATTTT. Translation: CASSQVPHTQYF. Based on the CDR3 plus reference TRBV14 and TRBJ2-3, the full variable domain is EAGVTQFPSHSVIEKGQTVTLRCDPISGHDNLYWYRRVMGKEIKFLLHFVKESKQDESGMPNNRFLAERTGGTYSTLKVQPAELEDSGVYFCASSQVPHTQYFGPGTRLTVL.

The chain has TRBV15 and TRBJ2-3; either TRBD1 or TRBD2 may supply D (5 bases each). Per germline, CDR1 LNHNV and CDR2 YYDKDF (reference sequence). V was cut by 0 bases and J by 4 bases, with 11 bases left in between. The CDR3 consists of 15 residues. CDR3 amino acids: CATSRDLGVSDTQYF. The CDR3 DNA reads TGTGCCACCAGCAGAGATTTGGGGGTGTCAGATACGCAGTATTTT.

This clonotype was observed many times. This rearrangement joins TRBV7-3 to TRBJ2-1, with D unresolved. This CDR3 spans 13 amino acids. V lost 2 bases, J lost 5 bases, and 7 bases lay in between. CDR1 SGHTA and CDR2 FQGTGA come from the germline V gene. The CDR3 sequence is CASSLLVNNEQFF. Written as DNA, the CDR3 is TGTGCCAGCAGCTTATTGGTAAACAATGAGCAGTTCTTC.

This clonotype was counted ten times or more. V gene TRBV6-4 combines with J gene TRBJ2-2; unclear D gene. CDR1 and CDR2 from the germline V gene are MRHNA and SNTAGT. The CDR3 loop spans 13 amino acids. V was shortened by 4 bases and J by 4 bases, with 7 bases between the two germline ends. The CDR3 DNA sequence: TGTGCCAGCAGTGCCCGCAGCACCGGGGAGCTGTTTTTT. This encodes CASSARSTGELFF.